A single sample gave rise to the 4 T cell receptor beta chains below, sequenced in a study of blood T cell repertoires in COVID-19. The table came from immunoSEQ multiplex PCR; TCRdb's copy has only in-frame clones and leaves some out. Here the sample spans 350,000 to 500,000 clones, around nine tenths being singletons. The sequenced sample was PBMCs or T cells enriched from blood (not recorded which). These TCRs come from a woman younger than 35 who had been exposed to COVID-19.

This chain uses TRBV7-9 with TRBJ2-3; possible D gene TRBD1, 7 bases. Germline lookup yields CDR1 SEHNR and CDR2 FQNEAQ (reference sequence). With 7 bases removed from V and 6 bases from J, the gap between germline ends came to 23 bases. The CDR3 is 16 residues long. The CDR3 loop reads CASTDGGGSAVDTQYF. CDR3 nucleotide sequence: TGTGCCAGCACCGACGGAGGGGGCTCGGCGGTGGATACGCAGTATTTT.

This clone has more than one count but fewer than ten. The V call is TRBV6-2 or TRBV6-3, the J call TRBJ1-1; D is perhaps TRBD1 (5 bases). Trimming shortened V by 4 bases and J by 7 bases, and 16 bases separated the two germline ends. CDR3 length equals 14 residues. Germline V gene lookup returns CDR1 MNHEY and CDR2 SVGEGT. Written as DNA, the CDR3 is TGTGCCAGCAGTTCCCTCCTGCGGGGGTTTGAAGCTTTCTTT. The encoded protein is CASSSLLRGFEAFF.

The chain combines TRBV29-1 with TRBJ2-1; 8 nucleotides align to TRBD1. Trimming cost V 6 bases and J 5 bases; bases outside gene matches: 3. In germline, CDR1 is SQVTM, CDR2 ANQGSEA. CDR3 length: 12 amino acids. CDR3 sequence: CSVGQVNNEQFF. The CDR3 DNA follows: TGCAGCGTGGGACAGGTTAACAATGAGCAGTTCTTC.

The chain joins TRBV19 to TRBJ1-1; 9 bases are a match to TRBD1. V dropped 8 bases and J dropped 4; count of bases not matched to a gene: 8. The CDR3 is made up of 14 amino acids. Per germline, CDR1 LNHDA and CDR2 SQIVND (reference sequence). The CDR3 region has the DNA TGTGCCAGTCGGGGGGACAGGGATTTCACTGAAGCTTTCTTT. It specifies CASRGDRDFTEAFF.